This record looks at one T cell receptor (beta chain) sequence and its context. This clonotype has just a few counts. Its specific antigen is unknown. Base qualities are not at hand, and no much larger clone is one base apart. Sample treatment or condition, as interpreted from the label and publication: live attenuated yellow fever vaccine strain. At each blood-draw timepoint, two biological replicates of bulk PBMCs were obtained. PBMCs were isolated from peripheral blood using a standard Ficoll-Paque protocol. TriZol was used to extract RNA from bulk PBMCs, CD4 and CD8 fractions, and dextramer-positive and dextramer-negative fractions. These data are taken from a study of T cells after yellow fever vaccination (dated by TCRdb to between 2018 and 2021). General notes on the study: Libraries from fractions with low cell numbers were prepared with the SMART-Seq v4 Ultra Low Input RNA kit. To follow T-cell clones before and after primary and booster YFV17D yellow fever vaccination, bulk TCR alpha and beta repertoires were sequenced over time. Two healthy male donors, one aged 18 to 30 and one aged 30 to 40 years, were included in the cohort. Bulk PBMC replicates and cell subsets were isolated from blood drawn at multiple timepoints before and after both primary and secondary immunization.

The sequencer was an Illumina NovaSeq 6000. TCR cDNA was made using 5'RACE template switching, a step that added a universal primer site and unique molecular identifiers. cDNA synthesis was primed from both the TCR alpha and TCR beta constant segments. Libraries were amplified in two PCR steps, with sample barcodes and sequencing adapters added in the second step. Sequencing of libraries was done on Illumina HiSeq 2500 (2x100 bp) or NovaSeq (2x150 bp). The paper's data handling went like this. MIGEC was used to demultiplex reads and collapse the reads into UMI consensus sequences, and MiXCR was used for V(D)J alignment. Vaccine-responding clonotypes were identified with edgeR using replicate PBMC samples, with FDR below 0.01 and a log2 fold change above 5 up to day 15 being required. Bulk clonotypes were assigned CD4 or CD8 identity according to which sequenced CD4 or CD8 repertoire held them at higher abundance. TCRdb ran its own pipeline on the public reads, namely fastp trimming at Q25 and MiXCR clone calling, and kept in-frame beta chains. Rows are unified per CDR3 protein, each entry keeping the most common DNA and genes. TCRdb, rather than the study authors, made the V and J calls. The sample data list some 400,000 distinct CDR3 sequences, and around a sixth of these were observed just once. The top ten hold 15% to 20% of the sample.

V is pared back by 2 bases and J by 8 bases, with 4 bases lying between the germline termini. CDR3 length: 11 amino acids, cysteine to phenylalanine. Only the CDR3 DNA is retained, 33 bases long and in frame from the first base. The investigation overall reported the following: The secondary T-cell response was found to be weaker but faster than the primary response, with a peak reached on day 5 rather than on day 15. A small fraction of clonotypes appeared in both the CD4 and CD8 compartments, likely as a result of convergent recombination. Because only a couple of donors were included in the study, the extent to which the findings can be generalized is limited. Because abundant contaminating clonotypes from the bulk population could be contained in FACS-sorted repertoires, computational filtering was required. After the booster, most of the clones that had expanded following primary vaccination were detected again (almost 98% of CD4 and more than 85% of CD8), which suggests that memory was broadly maintained.

This TCR derives from a man aged 18 to 29 who received the YFV17D yellow fever vaccine. The sample in question was PBMCs, obtained before the yellow fever booster vaccination. The sequence is built from TRBV12-3 or TRBV12-4 and TRBJ2-1, with the D gene not confidently named. The nucleotide sequence reads TGTGCCAGCAGTTTATGGGATGAGCAGTTCTTC. This translates into CASSLWDEQFF.